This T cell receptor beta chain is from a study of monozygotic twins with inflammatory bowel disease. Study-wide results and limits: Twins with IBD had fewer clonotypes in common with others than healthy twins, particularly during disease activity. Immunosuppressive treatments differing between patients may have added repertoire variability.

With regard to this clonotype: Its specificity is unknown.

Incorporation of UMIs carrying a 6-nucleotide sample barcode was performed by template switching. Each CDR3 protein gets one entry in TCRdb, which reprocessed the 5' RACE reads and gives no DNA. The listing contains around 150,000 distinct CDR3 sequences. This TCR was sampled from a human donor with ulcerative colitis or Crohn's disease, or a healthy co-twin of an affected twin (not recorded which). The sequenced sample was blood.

CDR3 region: CASSQHRESREKLFF. The rearrangement joins TRBV27 to TRBJ1-4; TCRdb designates TRBD1, a call that cannot be tested without DNA. Germline CDR1 and CDR2: MNHEY and SMNVEV (reference sequence). The length of the CDR3 is 15 residues. The full variable domain, in which reference TRBV27 and TRBJ1-4 provide the parts outside the CDR3, is EAQVTQNPRYLITVTGKKLTVTCSQNMNHEYMSWYRQDPGLGLRQIYYSMNVEVTDKGDVPEGYKVSRKEKRNFPLILESPSPNQTSLYFCASSQHRESREKLFFGSGTQLSVL.